Sequencing of this T cell receptor beta chain was carried out in a study of blood T cell repertoires in COVID-19. For the study at large: The United States, Italy and Spain provided the acute and convalescent COVID-19 samples. The analysed material was cDNA or gDNA that came from T cells, B-cell-depleted T cells, or PBMCs.

Original processing methods: Estimation of nucleated cell counts relied on the amplification of reference gene primers. TCRdb's copy holds only in-frame clones and misses some; the assay was immunoSEQ multiplex PCR. The V and J calls and the clone size are those of that table, but D and trimming were determined from the DNA. Among fewer than 250,000 clones listed, just under 85% were seen once. Germline V CDR1 and CDR2: ENHRY, SYGVKD. The V and J ends lost 0 bases and 5 bases, in that order; junction bases with no gene match: 2. The CDR3 totals 14 residues. The chain recombines TRBV10-3 with TRBJ2-5, with TRBD1 matching over 8 bases. The origin of this receptor is a man between 50 and 59 years old with acute or convalescent COVID-19. The specimen was peripheral blood. The CDR3 DNA reads as TGTGCCATCAGTGAGTCGCAGGGGGCTGAGACCCAGTACTTC. The encoded protein is CAISESQGAETQYF.